This T cell receptor (beta chain) appears in the sequencing data of a study of T cells in Graves' hyperthyroidism and ophthalmopathy. Amplification targeted TCR beta CDR3 regions from RNA transcripts. First-round RT-PCR targeting the TCR CDR3 was performed with the HTBI primer set. TCRdb reanalysed the multiplex PCR reads using MiXCR and keeps one entry per CDR3 protein. The table lists 85,000 to 110,000 distinct CDR3 sequences, 47% of them singletons. This clonotype was seen repeatedly, ten times or more. Each patient was aged 18 to 65 and had newly diagnosed hyperthyroidism of under 2 months' duration. Those patients with uncontrolled infection, other autoimmune disease, pregnancy or lactation were excluded. Used for diagnoses were clinical symptoms, serum thyroxine and TRAb, thyroid ultrasound and orbital computed tomography. The specimen sequenced was blood. The sequence derives from a man aged 35-49 years with Graves' hyperthyroidism.

The CDR3 sequence: CASSARQQETQYF. As DNA, the CDR3 is TGTGCCAGCAGTGCAAGACAGCAAGAGACCCAGTACTTC. V is TRBV12-3 or TRBV12-4 and J is TRBJ2-5, with a possible D match to TRBD1 (5 bases). The ends were cut back, 5 bases at V and 2 bases at J, with 9 bases in the middle. The CDR3 is made up of 13 amino acids.